The 19 T cell receptor beta chains listed next were all sequenced from one sample in a study of T cells after yellow fever vaccination. MiXCR was run by TCRdb on the 5' RACE reads, yielding one entry per CDR3 protein. The sample carries roughly 120,000 distinct CDR3 sequences, 7.2% recorded once. This specimen was CD4+ T cells sorted from PBMCs, taken 35 to 50 days after the first yellow fever vaccination. These TCRs come from a man between 18 and 35 years old who received the YFV17D yellow fever vaccine.

This clonotype was detected ten times or more. This chain uses TRBV28 with TRBJ2-2; 9 positions agree with TRBD1. CDR1 and CDR2 from the germline V gene are MDHEN and SYDVKM. This CDR3 region has 16 residues. V was pared by 2 bases and J by 2 bases, with 3 bases of the junction left unmatched. The CDR3 nucleotides are TGTGCCAGCAGTTTAGGGGGACAGGGTAACACCGGGGAGCTGTTTTTT. Amino acids: CASSLGGQGNTGELFF.

This clonotype has ten or more counts. The rearrangement links TRBV20-1 to TRBJ1-4; no definite D call. Germline V gene sequence: CDR1 DFQATT, CDR2 SNEGSKA (reference sequence). CDR3 size: 14 residues. Trimming cost V 0 bases and J 4 bases, with 9 bases left between them. The CDR3: CSARDTFFNEKLFF. In DNA form, the CDR3 reads TGCAGTGCTAGAGATACTTTCTTTAATGAAAAACTGTTTTTT.

The sample holds many counts of this clonotype. This chain connects TRBV20-1 to TRBJ1-1; 7 bases fit TRBD1. In germline, CDR1 is DFQATT, CDR2 SNEGSKA (reference sequence). The CDR3 covers 16 residues. V shed 0 bases and J 5 bases; nucleotides not matched to a gene: 12. CDR3 residues: CSARDQRLRGRTEAFF. CDR3 sequence (DNA): TGCAGTGCTAGAGATCAGAGATTAAGGGGGCGGACTGAAGCTTTCTTT.

This clonotype was picked up many times. The gene calls are TRBV5-1 and TRBJ2-3; D uncertain. V lost 1 base and J 0 bases, leaving 12 bases between the germline ends. Looked up from germline, CDR1 is SGHRS and CDR2 is YFSETQ. The CDR3 consists of 16 residues. CDR3 nucleotide sequence: TGCGCCAGCAGCTTGAAAGGGTCCCATAGCACAGATACGCAGTATTTT. It yields the protein CASSLKGSHSTDTQYF.

This clonotype was counted ten times or more. The CDR3 region is CASSYKGQGLSPLHF. Written as DNA, the CDR3 is TGTGCCAGCAGTTATAAGGGACAGGGACTATCACCCCTCCACTTT. V gene TRBV28 combines with J gene TRBJ1-6; TRBD1 matches at 9 bases. In germline, CDR1 is MDHEN, CDR2 SYDVKM. The CDR3 contains 15 residues. The J segment lost 10 bases and the V segment lost 4 bases, leaving 8 bases of the junction unmatched.

This clonotype appeared a few times. The chain employs TRBV5-1 and TRBJ2-2; 8 nucleotides match TRBD1. V trimming: 4 bases; J trimming: 6 bases; junction bases outside the gene matches: 8. In germline, CDR1 is SGHRS, CDR2 YFSETQ. The CDR3 is 15 amino acids. The CDR3 region is CASSAGQGPPGELFF. The DNA for the CDR3 is TGCGCCAGCAGCGCTGGACAGGGACCCCCCGGGGAGCTGTTTTTT.

This clonotype was detected many times. The chain recombines TRBV11-2 with TRBJ2-5; D not resolved. CDR1 and CDR2 (germline): SGHAT, FQNNGV. CDR3 length: 13 amino acids. V lost 3 bases to trimming and J lost 5 bases, with 10 bases between them. CDR3 amino acids: CASSLSRSETQYF. The CDR3, as DNA: TGTGCCAGCAGCTTGTCCAGGAGTGAGACCCAGTACTTC.

At least ten counts were recorded for this clonotype. The J gene is TRBJ2-7, the V gene TRBV7-9; 11 bases match TRBD1. V trimming: 4 bases; J trimming: 6 bases; junction bases outside the gene matches: 5. The CDR3 loop spans 14 amino acids. Germline V CDR1 and CDR2: SEHNR, FQNEAQ (reference sequence). The CDR3 DNA reads as TGTGCCAGCAGCTCCAGGGACAGGGGGGCCGAGCAGTACTTC. Protein: CASSSRDRGAEQYF.

This clonotype came up many times. The rearrangement joins TRBV7-2 to TRBJ1-1; D possibly corresponds to TRBD1 (6 bases). The V end lost 4 bases, the J end lost 5 bases, and 11 bases lay between the germline ends. The CDR3 loop spans 13 amino acids. Germline values: CDR1 SGHTA, CDR2 FQGNSA. CDR3 coding DNA: TGTGCCAGCAGCTCCCGGGACACAACTGAAGCTTTCTTT. It is translated as CASSSRDTTEAFF.

The chain links TRBV23-1 to TRBJ2-7; 10 nucleotides line up with TRBD1. TRBV23-1 is an ORF, with its function uncertain. Trimming removed 4 bases from V and 4 bases from J; junction bases left unmatched: 7. The CDR3 has 15 amino acids. Here the CDR3 reads CASSPFGTGEYEQYF. CDR3 coding DNA: TGCGCCAGCAGTCCCTTTGGGACAGGGGAATACGAGCAGTACTTC.

Note on this clonotype: Being one base from a much bigger clone, this may be a read error. The chain couples TRBV7-6 to TRBJ2-3; D perhaps matches TRBD1 (7 bases). V was pared by 5 bases and J by 9 bases, with 15 bases between. The CDR3 runs to 13 residues. Germline V gene lookup returns CDR1 SGHVS and CDR2 FNYEAQ. In nucleotides, the CDR3 is TGTGCCAGCAGCGGACAGGAGGGTAACACGCAGTATTTT. The encoded protein is CASSGQEGNTQYF. The full variable domain, its missing parts supplied by reference TRBV7-6 and TRBJ2-3, is GAGVSQSPRYKVTKRGQDVALRCDPISGHVSLYWYRQALGQGPEFLTYFNYEAQQDKSGLPNDRFSAERPEGSISTLTIQRTEQRDSAMYRCASSGQEGNTQYFGPGTRLTVL.

The sample holds many counts of this clonotype. V and J are TRBV20-1 and TRBJ2-5; tentatively, D is TRBD2 (6 bases). The CDR3 totals 14 residues. Deletions cut 0 bases from V and 0 bases from J, with 8 bases between. Germline CDR1 and CDR2: DFQATT and SNEGSKA (reference sequence). For the CDR3, the DNA is TGCAGTGCTAGAGATGGGGACTACCAAGAGACCCAGTACTTC. This codes for CSARDGDYQETQYF.

This clonotype has a count of ten or more. The chain couples TRBV6-5 to TRBJ2-3, with D uncertain. Germline values: CDR1 MNHEY, CDR2 SVGAGI. V lost 5 bases, J lost 4 bases, and 7 bases lay in between. The CDR3 has 12 amino acids. CDR3 DNA sequence: TGTGCCAGCAGTCCTAATTCAGATACGCAGTATTTT. Protein sequence: CASSPNSDTQYF.

This clonotype was detected many times. This chain joins TRBV5-5 and TRBJ1-3; the D is unclear. This CDR3 is 14 amino acids long. Trimming shortened V by 3 bases and J by 0 bases, and 7 bases separated the two germline ends. Germline loops: CDR1 SGHKS, CDR2 YYEKEE (reference sequence). The DNA of the CDR3 is TGTGCCAGCAGCTCGACACGCTCTGGAAACACCATATATTTT. It translates to CASSSTRSGNTIYF.

In this sample, this clonotype turned up many times. The chain has TRBV6-5 and TRBJ1-1; D may be TRBD1 (5 bases). The CDR3 is 16 residues long. V was trimmed by 10 bases and J by 1 base, leaving 22 bases between them. The germline gives CDR1 MNHEY, CDR2 SVGAGI. The CDR3 sequence is CATKAQGAWRNTEAFF. Written as DNA, the CDR3 is TGTGCCACCAAAGCCCAGGGCGCTTGGAGGAACACTGAAGCTTTCTTT.

This clonotype was seen ten or more times. The chain joins TRBV5-1 to TRBJ2-3; D is possibly TRBD2 (5 bases). CDR1 and CDR2 (germline): SGHRS, YFSETQ. Trimming cost V 4 bases and J 0 bases, with 12 bases left between them. The CDR3 runs to 15 residues. The CDR3 nucleotides read TGCGCCAGCAGCCGTCTCGGGGTTAGCACAGATACGCAGTATTTT. It encodes CASSRLGVSTDTQYF.

This clonotype was found many times. This rearrangement joins TRBV4-3 to TRBJ2-7, with 7 bases identical to TRBD1. V shed 1 base and J 2 bases; nucleotides not matched to a gene: 5. The germline V gene has CDR1 LGHNA and CDR2 YSLEER. The CDR3 is 15 amino acids. In nucleotides, the CDR3 is TGCGCCAGCAGCCAAGGAAGGGACAGCCCCTACGAGCAGTACTTC. Its protein is CASSQGRDSPYEQYF.

This clonotype has ten or more counts. The chain employs TRBV7-2 and TRBJ1-3, with 7 bases that match TRBD1. Germline lookup yields CDR1 SGHTA and CDR2 FQGNSA. The V segment lost 5 bases and the J segment 0 bases; nucleotides outside the gene matches: 10. The CDR3 covers 17 residues. Written as DNA, the CDR3 is TGTGCCAGCAGCCCGAACCGGGACAGCTACTCTGGAAACACCATATATTTT. Amino acids: CASSPNRDSYSGNTIYF.

The sample holds many counts of this clonotype. The chain employs TRBV9 and TRBJ2-3; 10 bases are a match to TRBD2. J gave up 6 bases and V 0 bases, and 13 bases lay outside the gene matches. CDR3 length: 18 residues. CDR1 SGDLS and CDR2 YYNGEE come from the germline V gene. CDR3 in amino acids: CASSVEDMVAGGLDTQYF. The DNA of the CDR3 is TGTGCCAGCAGCGTAGAGGATATGGTAGCGGGGGGCCTGGATACGCAGTATTTT. The full variable domain, rest sourced from reference TRBV9 and TRBJ2-3, is DSGVTQTPKHLITATGQRVTLRCSPRSGDLSVYWYQQSLDQGLQFLIQYYNGEERAKGNILERFSAQQFPDLHSELNLSSLELGDSALYFCASSVEDMVAGGLDTQYFGPGTRLTVL.